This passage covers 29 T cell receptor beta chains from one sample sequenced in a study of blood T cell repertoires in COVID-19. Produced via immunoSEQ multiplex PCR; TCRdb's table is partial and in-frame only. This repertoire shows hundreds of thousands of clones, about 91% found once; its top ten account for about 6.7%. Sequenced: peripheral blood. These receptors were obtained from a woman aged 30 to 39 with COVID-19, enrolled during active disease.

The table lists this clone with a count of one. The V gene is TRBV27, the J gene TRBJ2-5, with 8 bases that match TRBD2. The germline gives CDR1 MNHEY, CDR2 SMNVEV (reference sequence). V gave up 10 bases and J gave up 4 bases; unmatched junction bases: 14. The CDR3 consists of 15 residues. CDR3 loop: CANLLPGGPPETQYF. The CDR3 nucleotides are TGTGCCAATCTCCTTCCGGGGGGGCCCCCAGAGACCCAGTACTTC.

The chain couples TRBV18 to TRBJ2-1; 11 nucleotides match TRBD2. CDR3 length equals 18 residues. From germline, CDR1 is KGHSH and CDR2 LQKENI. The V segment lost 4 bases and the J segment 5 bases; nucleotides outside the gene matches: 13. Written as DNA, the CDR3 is TGTGCCAGCTCACGCCGAGATCCGGGACTAGCGGTGAACAATGAGCAGTTCTTC. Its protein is CASSRRDPGLAVNNEQFF.

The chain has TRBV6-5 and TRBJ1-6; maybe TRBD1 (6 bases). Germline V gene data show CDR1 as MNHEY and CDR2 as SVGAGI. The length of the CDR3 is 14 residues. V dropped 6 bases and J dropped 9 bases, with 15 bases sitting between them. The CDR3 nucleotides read TGTGCCAGCAGCCCGGGACAAGTGGGTTCACCCCTCCACTTT. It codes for CASSPGQVGSPLHF.

CDR3 region: CASSLVGPSGIGNEQFF. The CDR3 DNA reads TGTGCCAGCAGCTTAGTAGGGCCTAGCGGGATAGGGAATGAGCAGTTCTTC. The V gene is TRBV11-3, the J gene TRBJ2-1, with 9 bases fitting TRBD2. With 1 base clipped from V and 7 bases from J, the junction kept 11 bases outside the gene matches. The CDR3 is 17 amino acids. Per the germline V gene, CDR1 is SGHNT and CDR2 is YENEEA. The entire variable domain, with the rest obtained from reference TRBV11-3 and TRBJ2-1, is as follows: EAGVVQSPRYKIIEKKQPVAFWCNPISGHNTLYWYLQNLGQGPELLIRYENEEAVDDSQLPKDRFSAERLKGVDSTLKIQPAELGDSAVYLCASSLVGPSGIGNEQFFGPGTRLTVL.

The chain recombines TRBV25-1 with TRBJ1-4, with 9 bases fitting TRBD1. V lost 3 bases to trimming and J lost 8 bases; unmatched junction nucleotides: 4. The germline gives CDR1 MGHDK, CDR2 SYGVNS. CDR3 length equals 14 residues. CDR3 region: CASSDKTGGEKLFF. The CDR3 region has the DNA TGTGCCAGCAGTGATAAGACAGGGGGAGAAAAACTGTTTTTT.

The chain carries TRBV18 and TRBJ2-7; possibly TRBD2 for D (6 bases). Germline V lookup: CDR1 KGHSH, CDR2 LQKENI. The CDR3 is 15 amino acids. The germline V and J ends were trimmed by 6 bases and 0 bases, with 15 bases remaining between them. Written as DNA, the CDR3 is TGTGCCAGCTCCCCCGTGCGGGGCAGCTCCTACGAGCAGTACGTC. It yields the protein CASSPVRGSSYEQYV.

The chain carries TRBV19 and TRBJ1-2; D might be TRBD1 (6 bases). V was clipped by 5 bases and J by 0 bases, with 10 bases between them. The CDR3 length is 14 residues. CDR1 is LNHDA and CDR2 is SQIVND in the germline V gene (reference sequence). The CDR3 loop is CASSEQGSNYGYTF. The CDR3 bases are TGTGCCAGTAGTGAACAGGGATCTAACTATGGCTACACCTTC.

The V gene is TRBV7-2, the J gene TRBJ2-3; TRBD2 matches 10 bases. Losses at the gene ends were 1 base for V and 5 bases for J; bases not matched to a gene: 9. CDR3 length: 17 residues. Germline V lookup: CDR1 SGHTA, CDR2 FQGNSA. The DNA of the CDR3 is TGTGCCAGCAGCTTAGAGCTAGCGGGGGCGGCTCTAGATACGCAGTATTTT. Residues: CASSLELAGAALDTQYF.

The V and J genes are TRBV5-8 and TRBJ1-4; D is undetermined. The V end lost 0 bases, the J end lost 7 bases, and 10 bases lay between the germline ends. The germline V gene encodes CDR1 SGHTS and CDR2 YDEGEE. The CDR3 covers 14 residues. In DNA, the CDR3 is TGTGCCAGCAGCTTGGGGTCGGGAGTTGAAAAACTGTTTTTT. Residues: CASSLGSGVEKLFF.

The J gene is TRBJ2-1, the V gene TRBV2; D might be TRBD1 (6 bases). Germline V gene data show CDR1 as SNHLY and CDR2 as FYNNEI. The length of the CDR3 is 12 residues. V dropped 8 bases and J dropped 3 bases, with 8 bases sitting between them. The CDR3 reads CASRTDYNEQFF. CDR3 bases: TGTGCCAGCCGGACAGACTACAATGAGCAGTTCTTC.

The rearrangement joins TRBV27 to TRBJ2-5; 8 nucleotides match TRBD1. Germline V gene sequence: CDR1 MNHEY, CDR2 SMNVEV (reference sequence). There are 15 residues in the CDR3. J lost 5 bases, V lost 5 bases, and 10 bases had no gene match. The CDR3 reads CASSRRGQGRETQYF. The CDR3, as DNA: TGTGCCAGCAGTCGCAGAGGACAGGGTCGGGAGACCCAGTACTTC.

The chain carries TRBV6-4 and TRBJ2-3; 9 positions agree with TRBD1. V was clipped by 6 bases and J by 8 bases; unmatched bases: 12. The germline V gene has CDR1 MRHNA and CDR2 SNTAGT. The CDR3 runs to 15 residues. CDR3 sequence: CASSPSVQGAGTQYF. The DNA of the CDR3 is TGTGCCAGCAGCCCAAGTGTACAGGGGGCTGGTACGCAGTATTTT.

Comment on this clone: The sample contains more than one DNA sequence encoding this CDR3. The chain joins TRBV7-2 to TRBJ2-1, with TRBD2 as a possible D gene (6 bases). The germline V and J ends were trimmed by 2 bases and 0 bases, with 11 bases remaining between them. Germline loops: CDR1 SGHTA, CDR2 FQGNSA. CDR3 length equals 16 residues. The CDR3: CASSLLSGGSYNEQFF. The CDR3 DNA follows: TGTGCCAGCAGCTTACTCTCCGGGGGCTCCTACAATGAGCAGTTCTTC.

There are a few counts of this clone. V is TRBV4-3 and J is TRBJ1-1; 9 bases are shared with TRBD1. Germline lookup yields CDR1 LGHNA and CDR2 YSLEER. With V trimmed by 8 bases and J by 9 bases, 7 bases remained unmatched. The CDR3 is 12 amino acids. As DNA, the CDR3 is TGCGCCAGCCGCCCGGGACAGGGCCAAGCTTTCTTT. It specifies CASRPGQGQAFF.

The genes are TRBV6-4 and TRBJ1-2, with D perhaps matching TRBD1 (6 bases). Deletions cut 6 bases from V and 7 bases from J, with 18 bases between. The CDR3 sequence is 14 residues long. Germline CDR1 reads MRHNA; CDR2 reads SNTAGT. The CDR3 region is CASSPGVDFGGYTF. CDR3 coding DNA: TGTGCCAGCAGCCCAGGGGTCGACTTCGGTGGCTACACCTTC.

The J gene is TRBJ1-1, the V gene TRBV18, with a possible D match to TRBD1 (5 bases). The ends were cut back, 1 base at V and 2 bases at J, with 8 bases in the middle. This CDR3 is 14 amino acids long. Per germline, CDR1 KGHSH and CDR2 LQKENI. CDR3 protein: CASSPQGTNTEAFF. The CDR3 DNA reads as TGTGCCAGCTCACCACAAGGGACTAACACTGAAGCTTTCTTT. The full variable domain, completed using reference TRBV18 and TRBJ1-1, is NAGVMQNPRHLVRRRGQEARLRCSPMKGHSHVYWYRQLPEEGLKFMVYLQKENIIDESGMPKERFSAEFPKEGPSILRIQQVVRGDSAAYFCASSPQGTNTEAFFGQGTRLTVV.

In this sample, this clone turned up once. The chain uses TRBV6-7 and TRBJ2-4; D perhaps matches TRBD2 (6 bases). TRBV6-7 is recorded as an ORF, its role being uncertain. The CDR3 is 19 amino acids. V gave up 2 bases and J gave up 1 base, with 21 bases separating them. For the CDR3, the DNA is TGTGCCAGCAGTTACCCCCTCCGTTTCGGGGGAGACGCCAAAAACATTCAGTACTTC. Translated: CASSYPLRFGGDAKNIQYF.

DNA for the CDR3: TGTGCCAGTAGCTCCGGGACAGCAAGCACAGATACGCAGTATTTT. Its translation is CASSSGTASTDTQYF. The gene calls are TRBV19 and TRBJ2-3, with 7 bases aligning to TRBD1. The CDR3 spans 15 residues. The V gene's germline CDR1 is LNHDA and CDR2 SQIVND (reference sequence). The V gene end was trimmed by 6 bases and the J gene end by 0 bases; junction bases not matched to a gene: 6.

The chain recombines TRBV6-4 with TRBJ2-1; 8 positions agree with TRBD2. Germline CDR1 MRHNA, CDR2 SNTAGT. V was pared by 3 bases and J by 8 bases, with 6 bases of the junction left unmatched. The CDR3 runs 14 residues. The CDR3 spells CASSERGARDEQFF. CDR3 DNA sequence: TGTGCCAGCAGTGAGCGGGGGGCGCGGGATGAGCAGTTCTTC.

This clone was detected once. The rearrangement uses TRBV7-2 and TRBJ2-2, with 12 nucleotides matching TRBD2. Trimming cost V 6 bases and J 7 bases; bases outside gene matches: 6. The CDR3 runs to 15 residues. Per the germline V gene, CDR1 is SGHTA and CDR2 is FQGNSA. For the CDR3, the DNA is TGTGCCAGCAGGAGGACTAGCGGGAATCGCGGGGAGCTGTTTTTT. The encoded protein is CASRRTSGNRGELFF.

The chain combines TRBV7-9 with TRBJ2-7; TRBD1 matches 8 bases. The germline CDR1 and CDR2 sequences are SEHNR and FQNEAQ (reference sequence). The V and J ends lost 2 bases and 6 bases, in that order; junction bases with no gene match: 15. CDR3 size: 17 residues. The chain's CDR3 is CASSLSLAFDRGSEQYV. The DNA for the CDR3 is TGTGCCAGCAGCTTATCCCTGGCCTTCGACAGGGGAAGCGAGCAGTACGTC.

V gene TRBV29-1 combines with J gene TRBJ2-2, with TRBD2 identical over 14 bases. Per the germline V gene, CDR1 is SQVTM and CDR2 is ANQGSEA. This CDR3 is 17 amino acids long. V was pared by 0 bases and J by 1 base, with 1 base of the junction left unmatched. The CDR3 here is CSVEDGTSGRNTGELFF. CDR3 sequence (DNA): TGCAGCGTTGAAGACGGGACTAGCGGGAGGAACACCGGGGAGCTGTTTTTT.

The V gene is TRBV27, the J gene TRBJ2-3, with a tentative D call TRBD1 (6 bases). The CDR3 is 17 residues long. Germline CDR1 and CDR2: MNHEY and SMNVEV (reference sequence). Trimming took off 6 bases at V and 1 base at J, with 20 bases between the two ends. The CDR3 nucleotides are TGTGCCAGCAGGATACAACCCGGACAGAGAGGCACAGATACGCAGTATTTT. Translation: CASRIQPGQRGTDTQYF.

The CDR3 DNA sequence: TGTGCCAGCAGTCTTCGGACAGGGATGCTCATGAACACTGAAGCTTTCTTT. This sequence encodes CASSLRTGMLMNTEAFF. The chain links TRBV2 to TRBJ1-1, with 8 nucleotides matching TRBD1. Unmatched junction bases numbered 11, after V lost 5 bases and J lost 0 bases. CDR1 is SNHLY, CDR2 FYNNEI, per germline. The CDR3 is made up of 17 amino acids.

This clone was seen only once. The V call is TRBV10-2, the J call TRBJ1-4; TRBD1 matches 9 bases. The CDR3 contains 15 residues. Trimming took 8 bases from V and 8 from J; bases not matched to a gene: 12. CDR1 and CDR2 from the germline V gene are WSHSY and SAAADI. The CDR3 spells CASYLQGAQGEKLFF. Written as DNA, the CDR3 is TGCGCCAGCTATCTACAGGGGGCTCAGGGAGAAAAACTGTTTTTT.

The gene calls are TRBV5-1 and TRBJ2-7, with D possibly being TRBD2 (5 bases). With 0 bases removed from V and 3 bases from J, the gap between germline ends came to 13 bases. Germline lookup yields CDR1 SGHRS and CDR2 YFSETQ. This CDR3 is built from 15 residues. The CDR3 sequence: CASSLEAGIFYEQYF. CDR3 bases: TGCGCCAGCAGCTTGGAGGCGGGTATCTTCTACGAGCAGTACTTC.

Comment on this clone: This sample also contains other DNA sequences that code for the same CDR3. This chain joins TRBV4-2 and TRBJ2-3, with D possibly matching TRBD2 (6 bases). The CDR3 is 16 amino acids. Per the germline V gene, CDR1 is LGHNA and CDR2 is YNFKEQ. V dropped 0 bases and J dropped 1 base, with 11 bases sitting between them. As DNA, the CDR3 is TGTGCCAGCAGCCAAGATCGAGGCGGGGGCACAGATACGCAGTATTTT. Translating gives CASSQDRGGGTDTQYF.

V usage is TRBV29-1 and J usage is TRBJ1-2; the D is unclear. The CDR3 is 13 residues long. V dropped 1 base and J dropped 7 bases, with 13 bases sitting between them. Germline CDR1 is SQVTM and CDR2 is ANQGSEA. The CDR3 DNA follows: TGCAGCGTTGAAGTTTTTGCGGAGGGTGGCTACACCTTC. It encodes CSVEVFAEGGYTF. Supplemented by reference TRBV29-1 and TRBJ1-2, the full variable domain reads SAVISQKPSRDICQRGTSLTIQCQVDSQVTMMFWYRQQPGQSLTLIATANQGSEATYESGFVIDKFPISRPNLTFSTLTVSNMSPEDSSIYLCSVEVFAEGGYTFGSGTRLTVV.

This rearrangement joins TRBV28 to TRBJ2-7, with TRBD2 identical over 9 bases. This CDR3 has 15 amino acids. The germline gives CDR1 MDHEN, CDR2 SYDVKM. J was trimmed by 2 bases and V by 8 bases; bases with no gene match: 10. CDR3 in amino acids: CASSQPAGGTYEQYF. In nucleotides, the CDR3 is TGTGCCAGCTCTCAACCGGCGGGGGGGACCTACGAGCAGTACTTC.